This paragraph covers one TCR beta chain sequence. This clone was seen only once. Its binding antigen is unknown. Per-base qualities were not stored, and no clone one base away is much larger. The record originates from a study of blood T cell repertoires in COVID-19 (dated by TCRdb to 2020 to 2022). About the study as a whole: Samples from collaborators originated in the United States, Italy and Spain and spanned both the acute and convalescent phases of COVID-19. The material from the prospective study consisted of cDNA or gDNA derived from T cells, B-cell-depleted T cells, or PBMCs. Subjects who had been exposed to COVID-19, were actively infected with it, or had recovered from it provided the deeply sampled blood TCRbeta repertoires that made up the dataset. The repertoires were released in a freely available public database meant as a resource for research on the immune response to SARS-CoV-2. The samples were drawn from the first 160 participants of the ongoing ImmuneRACE study and from over a thousand subjects provided by 6 global collaborators. A de-identified subject ID, COVID-19 status, age in years and sex were almost always included in the sample metadata. Where available, HLA class I and class II types were obtained from metadata supplied by the sample provider rather than from assay-based typing. General conclusions and limits of the study: The quantity of clinical and demographic metadata differed by source and by participant and was supplied without curation.

TCRbeta CDR3 regions were amplified from genomic DNA using the immunoSEQ Assay, a bias-controlled multiplex PCR. On the study's bioinformatics: Nucleated cell counts per sample were estimated from amplification of reference gene primers within the assay. Sequence reads were collapsed and filtered to measure the absolute abundance of every unique TCRbeta CDR3 rearrangement. For each sample, productive Simpson clonality was calculated by taking the square root of Simpson's diversity index across productive rearrangements. TCRdb stores this immuneACCESS table with in-frame sequences only. Part of the clones is absent; in the studies checked, under half of the shortfall reflects unresolved V genes, and no reason is known for the rest. That table supplies the V and J calls and clone size; D and trimming were determined from the DNA. The sample table contains 15,000 to 17,000 clones; only one count was recorded for roughly four fifths of them. 22% of the sample is held by the ten biggest clonotypes.

Taken from cysteine to phenylalanine, the CDR3 has 19 residues. Only the CDR3 portion is preserved as DNA: 57 bases, with reading frame beginning at the first base. The germline V gene (reference sequence) sets CDR1 to GTSNPN and CDR2 to SVGIG. Germline trimming amounts to 3 bases on V and 4 bases on J, with 16 as the count of junction bases outside the gene matches. Each collaborating institution followed its own protocols to collect whole blood in K2EDTA tubes. For TCRbeta analysis, collaborator samples were shipped as frozen whole blood, as isolated PBMCs, or as DNA extracted from either sample type.

Sequenced input: peripheral blood. This chain is built from TRBV30 and TRBJ2-2, with 11 central nucleotides matching TRBD2. The clonotype comes from an elderly man with active or convalescent COVID-19. The CDR3 region: CAWRIQGYSGGAFTGELFF. The nucleotide sequence is TGTGCCTGGAGAATACAGGGGTATAGCGGGGGGGCGTTCACCGGGGAGCTGTTTTTT.